Included here is one TCR beta chain sequence, with context. Germline V gene lookup returns CDR1 MNHEY and CDR2 SMNVEV (reference sequence). Trimming pared 4 bases from V and 4 bases from J, leaving 10 bases between. The CDR3 has 13 amino acids. The PCR used 60 Vbeta and 13 Jbeta primers. Generated by immunoSEQ multiplex PCR, the TCRdb table keeps only in-frame clones and is missing some. The sample lists around 130,000 clones, about 80% seen once, with around 3% in the top ten. The entry originates in a study of cytomegalovirus exposure and HLA in healthy donors. The receptor was isolated from a boy aged 2 to 10 in good health and CMV-seronegative. The specimen was PBMCs. The genes are TRBV27 and TRBJ1-1; D may be TRBD1 (5 bases). CDR3 bases: TGTGCCAGCAGTTCCCTGGGGGGCACTGAAGCTTTCTTT. It codes for CASSSLGGTEAFF.